This T cell receptor (beta chain) was retrieved from a study of shared clonotypes between healthy human individuals. Sequencing was performed with immunoSEQ multiplex PCR; in TCRdb, only in-frame clones are kept and a portion is missing. Counted here are around 2.3 million clones, approximately 94% occurring once; the ten biggest clones make up around 0.13%. Study observations and caveats: In contrast to clonotypes shared by all four donors, non-shared clonotypes had lower generation probabilities.

Germline V gene lookup returns CDR1 MRHNA and CDR2 SNTAGT. The V gene lost 9 bases and the J gene lost 6 bases, with 27 bases spanning the gap. This CDR3 is 16 amino acids long. For this clone: Antigen specificity is unknown.

This clonotype was sampled from a man aged 18 to 30 in good health. V is TRBV6-4 and J is TRBJ2-7; either TRBD1 or TRBD2 may fit D (7 bases each). Input material: naive CD4+ T cells sorted from blood. Subset noted: CD45RA+ positively selected. The CDR3, as DNA: TGTGCCAGACTCTTTCTCCCCGATGTCAGGGGGGGCGAGCAGTACTTC. Translating it yields CARLFLPDVRGGEQYF.